This T cell receptor beta chain was captured by sequencing in a study of T cell repertoires in cytomegalovirus infection. TCRdb processed the reads anew with MiXCR; each CDR3 protein has one entry. The sample records about 920,000 distinct CDR3 sequences, approximately 32% being singletons. As concerns this clonotype: No antigen is known for it.

The V end was cut by 4 bases, the J end by 0 bases, with 9 bases between. CDR3 length: 14 amino acids. Germline V lookup: CDR1 SGHTA, CDR2 FQGNSA. V is TRBV7-2 and J is TRBJ1-2; D is undetermined. The specimen comprised cultured CD8+ T cells from PBMCs, sampled from culture after CMV antigen stimulation. The receptor comes from a human donor in good health (CMV status not recorded). Some clones in this sample may be carry-over from other donors' samples. The CDR3 region has the DNA TGTGCCAGCAGCTCTTCATTAGCTAACTATGGCTACACCTTC. Translating gives CASSSSLANYGYTF.